This TCR beta chain was profiled in a study of blood T cell repertoires in COVID-19. Germline V lookup: CDR1 MDHEN, CDR2 SYDVKM. Trimming stripped 8 bases from V and 5 bases from J, with 9 bases between. The CDR3 has 11 amino acids. TCRdb's table, derived via immunoSEQ multiplex PCR, lists solely in-frame clones and lacks some. The sample records under 200,000 clones, roughly 87% being singletons. This chain joins TRBV28 and TRBJ2-5; no firm D call. The TCR was taken from a woman aged 45 to 65 who had recovered from COVID-19. The source material was PBMCs or T cells enriched from blood (not recorded which). The CDR3 sequence: CASVGWETQYF. The CDR3 DNA is TGTGCCAGCGTCGGTTGGGAGACCCAGTACTTC. Supplemented by reference TRBV28 and TRBJ2-5, the full variable domain reads DVKVTQSSRYLVKRTGEKVFLECVQDMDHENMFWYRQDPGLGLRLIYFSYDVKMKEKGDIPEGYSVSREKKERFSLILESASTNQTSMYLCASVGWETQYFGPGTRLLVL.